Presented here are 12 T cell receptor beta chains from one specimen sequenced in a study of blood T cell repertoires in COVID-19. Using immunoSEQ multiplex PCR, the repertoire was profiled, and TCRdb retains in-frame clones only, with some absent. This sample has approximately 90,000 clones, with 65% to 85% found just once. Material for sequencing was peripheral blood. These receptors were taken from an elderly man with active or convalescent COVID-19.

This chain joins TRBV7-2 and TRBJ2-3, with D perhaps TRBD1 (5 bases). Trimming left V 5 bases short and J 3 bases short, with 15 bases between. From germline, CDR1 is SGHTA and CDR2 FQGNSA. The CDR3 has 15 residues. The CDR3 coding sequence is TGTGCCAGCAGCCCGAGTCAGCAGGGTACAGATACGCAGTATTTT. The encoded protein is CASSPSQQGTDTQYF.

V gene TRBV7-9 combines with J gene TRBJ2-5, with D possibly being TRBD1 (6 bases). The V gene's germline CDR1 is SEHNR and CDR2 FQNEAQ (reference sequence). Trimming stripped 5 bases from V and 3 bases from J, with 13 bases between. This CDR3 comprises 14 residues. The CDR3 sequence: CASSPRRTEETQYF. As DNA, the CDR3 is TGTGCCAGCAGCCCGCGCCGGACAGAAGAGACCCAGTACTTC.

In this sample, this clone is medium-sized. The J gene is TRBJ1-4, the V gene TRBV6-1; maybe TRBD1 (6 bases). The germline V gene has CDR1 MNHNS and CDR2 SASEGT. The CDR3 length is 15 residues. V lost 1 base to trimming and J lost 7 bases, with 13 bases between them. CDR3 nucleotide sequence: TGTGCCAGCAGTGAAGTGGCAGGGGAAGGTGAAAAACTGTTTTTT. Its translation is CASSEVAGEGEKLFF.

The CDR3 nucleotides are TGTGCCAGCTCACTAATAGCGGGGGGCACCTACAATGAGCAGTTCTTC. Amino acid sequence: CASSLIAGGTYNEQFF. The genes are TRBV18 and TRBJ2-1; 10 bases map to TRBD2. CDR3 size: 16 residues. With V trimmed by 4 bases and J by 2 bases, 5 bases remained unmatched. The germline gives CDR1 KGHSH, CDR2 LQKENI.

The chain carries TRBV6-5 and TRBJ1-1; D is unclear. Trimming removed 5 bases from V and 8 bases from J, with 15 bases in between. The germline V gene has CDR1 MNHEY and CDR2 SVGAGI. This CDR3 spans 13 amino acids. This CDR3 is CASSTRRAWEAFF. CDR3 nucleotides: TGTGCCAGCAGTACCCGGAGAGCCTGGGAAGCTTTCTTT.

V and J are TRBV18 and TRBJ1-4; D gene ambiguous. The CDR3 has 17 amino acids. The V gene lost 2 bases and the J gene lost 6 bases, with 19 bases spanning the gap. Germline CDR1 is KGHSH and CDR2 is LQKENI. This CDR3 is CASSPSIAGSGDEKLFF. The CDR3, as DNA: TGTGCCAGCTCACCATCAATAGCGGGAAGTGGAGATGAAAAACTGTTTTTT.

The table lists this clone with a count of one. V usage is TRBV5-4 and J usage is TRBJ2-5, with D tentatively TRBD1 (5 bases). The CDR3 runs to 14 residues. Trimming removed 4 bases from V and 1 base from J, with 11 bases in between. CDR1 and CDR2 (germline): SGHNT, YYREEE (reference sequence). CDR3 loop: CASSEARGQETQYF. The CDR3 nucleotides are TGTGCCAGCAGCGAGGCTAGGGGCCAAGAGACCCAGTACTTC.

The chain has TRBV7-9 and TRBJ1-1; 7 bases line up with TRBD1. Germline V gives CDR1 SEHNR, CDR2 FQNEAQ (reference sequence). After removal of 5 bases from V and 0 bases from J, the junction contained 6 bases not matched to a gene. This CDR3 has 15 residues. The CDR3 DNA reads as TGTGCCAGCAGCCCCCTGACAGGGATGAACACTGAAGCTTTCTTT. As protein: CASSPLTGMNTEAFF.

In DNA form, the CDR3 reads TGTGCCAGCAGTGGGACTAGAGACGAGCAGTACTTC. Translation: CASSGTRDEQYF. The genes are TRBV2 and TRBJ2-7; TRBD2 aligns across 7 bases. In germline, CDR1 is SNHLY, CDR2 FYNNEI. This CDR3 comprises 12 residues. The V gene end was trimmed by 4 bases and the J gene end by 5 bases; junction bases not matched to a gene: 2. The entire variable domain, with the rest obtained from reference TRBV2 and TRBJ2-7, is as follows: EPEVTQTPSHQVTQMGQEVILRCVPISNHLYFYWYRQILGQKVEFLVSFYNNEISEKSEIFDDQFSVERPDGSNFTLKIRSTKLEDSAMYFCASSGTRDEQYFGPGTRLTVT.

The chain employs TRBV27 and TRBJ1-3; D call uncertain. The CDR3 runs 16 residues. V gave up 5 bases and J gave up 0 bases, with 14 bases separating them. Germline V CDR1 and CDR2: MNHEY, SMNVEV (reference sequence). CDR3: CASSPSARDSGNTIYF. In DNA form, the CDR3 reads TGTGCCAGCAGTCCAAGTGCGAGGGACTCTGGAAACACCATATATTTT.

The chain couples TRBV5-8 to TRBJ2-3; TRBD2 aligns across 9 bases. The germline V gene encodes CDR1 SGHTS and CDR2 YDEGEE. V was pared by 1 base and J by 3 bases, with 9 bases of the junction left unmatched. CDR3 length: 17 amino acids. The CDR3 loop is CASSLPTGTSYTDTQYF. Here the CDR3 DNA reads TGTGCCAGCAGCTTGCCCACCGGGACTAGCTATACAGATACGCAGTATTTT.

CDR3 sequence: CASSSGTGYNSPLHF. In DNA, the CDR3 is TGTGCCAGCAGCTCCGGGACAGGATATAATTCACCCCTCCACTTT. This chain links TRBV3-1 (or the pseudogene TRBV3-2) with TRBJ1-6; 8 nucleotides match TRBD1. Germline CDR1 reads LGHDT; CDR2 reads YNNKEL (reference sequence). This CDR3 region has 15 residues. Trimming took 5 bases from V and 4 from J; bases not matched to a gene: 4.